One and the same sample provided the 28 T cell receptor beta chains below, sequenced in a study of blood T cell repertoires in COVID-19. Assay used: immunoSEQ multiplex PCR; TCRdb lists only in-frame clones, some missing. The sample holds roughly 330,000 clones; about 87% are singletons and the top ten take 9.5% to 10%. Sample: peripheral blood. These receptors were obtained from a man aged 25-45 years with COVID-19, enrolled during active disease.

The V gene is TRBV7-8, the J gene TRBJ1-2, with D uncertain. The CDR3 sequence is 12 residues long. CDR1 and CDR2 from the germline V gene are SGHVS and FQNEAQ. Trimming removed 4 bases at V and 6 bases at J, with 9 bases between. CDR3 nucleotide sequence: TGTGCCAGCAGCTCCTCCTCGGATGGCTACACCTTC. This codes for CASSSSSDGYTF.

This sequence joins TRBV7-6 and TRBJ1-1; 7 positions match TRBD1. Losses at the gene ends were 1 base for V and 5 bases for J; bases not matched to a gene: 4. The CDR3 has 14 residues. Germline V gives CDR1 SGHVS, CDR2 FNYEAQ. The CDR3 bases are TGTGCCAGCAGCTTAGGGGCAGGGGGGACTGAAGCTTTCTTT. Translation gives CASSLGAGGTEAFF.

This rearrangement joins TRBV28 to TRBJ2-7; 11 bases match TRBD1. Germline V gene data show CDR1 as MDHEN and CDR2 as SYDVKM. Trimming cost V 3 bases and J 2 bases; bases outside gene matches: 3. The CDR3 sequence is 15 residues long. Here the CDR3 reads CASSLGTGGTYEQYF. CDR3 sequence (DNA): TGTGCCAGCAGTTTGGGGACAGGGGGGACCTACGAGCAGTACTTC.

This chain uses TRBV28 with TRBJ2-5; D not resolved. V was shortened by 2 bases and J by 5 bases, with 9 bases between the two germline ends. The CDR3 runs 13 residues. Germline V lookup: CDR1 MDHEN, CDR2 SYDVKM. The CDR3 region is CASSLRVPETQYF. CDR3 coding DNA: TGTGCCAGCAGTTTACGGGTTCCGGAGACCCAGTACTTC.

This rearrangement joins TRBV19 to TRBJ1-4; 8 nucleotides line up with TRBD1. The junction had 18 bases not matched to a gene; V was cut back by 7 bases and J by 5 bases. CDR1 LNHDA and CDR2 SQIVND come from the germline V gene (reference sequence). CDR3 length: 18 residues. CDR3 bases: TGTGCCAGTATATATGGTATGGCAGGGGGCGCTGGAAATGAAAAACTGTTTTTT. It translates to CASIYGMAGGAGNEKLFF.

The chain recombines TRBV5-5 with TRBJ2-7, with 12 bases that match TRBD2. This CDR3 is built from 17 residues. Germline trimming cut 4 bases from V and 0 bases from J; bases unmatched to any gene: 8. CDR1 and CDR2 (germline): SGHKS, YYEKEE (reference sequence). The CDR3 sequence is CASSRTSGTPSSYEQYF. In DNA, the CDR3 is TGTGCCAGCAGCCGGACTAGCGGGACACCCAGCTCCTACGAGCAGTACTTC. The full variable domain, completed using reference TRBV5-5 and TRBJ2-7, is DAGVTQSPTHLIKTRGQQVTLRCSPISGHKSVSWYQQVLGQGPQFIFQYYEKEERGRGNFPDRFSARQFPNYSSELNVNALLLGDSALYLCASSRTSGTPSSYEQYFGPGTRLTVT.

This clone was counted a single time. V is TRBV6-2 or TRBV6-3 and J is TRBJ2-3, with D possibly being TRBD2 (5 bases). Trimming shortened V by 4 bases and J by 0 bases, and 17 bases separated the two germline ends. Germline lookup yields CDR1 MNHEY and CDR2 SVGEGT. The CDR3 sequence is 17 residues long. As DNA, the CDR3 is TGTGCCAGCAGTTTTTCCCGAGGCGGGCCTAGCACAGATACGCAGTATTTT. It specifies CASSFSRGGPSTDTQYF.

The chain is built from TRBV3-1 (or the pseudogene TRBV3-2) and TRBJ2-3, with TRBD2 identical over 12 bases. The V segment lost 1 base and the J segment 3 bases; nucleotides outside the gene matches: 20. This CDR3 comprises 22 residues. Germline CDR1 reads LGHDT; CDR2 reads YNNKEL (reference sequence). CDR3 sequence: CASSQGPTGDSSGRASTDTQYF. In nucleotides, the CDR3 is TGTGCCAGCAGCCAAGGACCGACAGGGGACTCTAGCGGGAGGGCCAGTACAGATACGCAGTATTTT.

The chain couples TRBV27 to TRBJ2-7, with TRBD1 matching 11 bases. This CDR3 has 15 residues. Germline V gene lookup returns CDR1 MNHEY and CDR2 SMNVEV (reference sequence). The junction had 5 bases not matched to a gene; V was cut back by 5 bases and J by 2 bases. CDR3 in amino acids: CASSPRTGGPYEQYF. The DNA for the CDR3 is TGTGCCAGCAGTCCACGGACAGGGGGCCCCTACGAGCAGTACTTC.

The count of this clone is one. The V gene is TRBV6-5, the J gene TRBJ2-7; 7 nucleotides line up with TRBD1. Trimming at V came to 4 bases and at J to 2 bases, leaving 11 bases not matched to a gene. The CDR3 has 16 residues. In germline, CDR1 is MNHEY, CDR2 SVGAGI. The DNA for the CDR3 is TGTGCCAGCAGTTTTTACCCACAGGGGCCAACCTACGAGCAGTACTTC. It specifies CASSFYPQGPTYEQYF.

The J gene is TRBJ2-7, the V gene TRBV7-2; D gene uncertain. CDR3 size: 14 residues. Trimming took off 5 bases at V and 0 bases at J, with 11 bases between the two ends. The V gene's germline CDR1 is SGHTA and CDR2 FQGNSA. CDR3 in DNA: TGTGCCAGCAGCGCCCTCAGAGGCTCCTACGAGCAGTACTTC. It specifies CASSALRGSYEQYF.

This clone occurred once. This rearrangement joins TRBV11-3 to TRBJ1-1; D is uncertain. Germline loops: CDR1 SGHNT, CDR2 YENEEA. There are 15 residues in the CDR3. V was cut by 5 bases and J by 1 base, with 14 bases left in between. The CDR3: CASSRATGGNTEAFF. In DNA, the CDR3 is TGTGCCAGCAGCCGTGCGACGGGAGGGAACACTGAAGCTTTCTTT. The full variable domain, in which reference TRBV11-3 and TRBJ1-1 provide the parts outside the CDR3, is EAGVVQSPRYKIIEKKQPVAFWCNPISGHNTLYWYLQNLGQGPELLIRYENEEAVDDSQLPKDRFSAERLKGVDSTLKIQPAELGDSAVYLCASSRATGGNTEAFFGQGTRLTVV.

This chain uses TRBV28 with TRBJ2-7, with a possible D match to TRBD2 (6 bases). V lost 6 bases and J 2 bases, leaving 11 bases between the germline ends. Germline-derived CDR1 and CDR2 are MDHEN and SYDVKM. The CDR3 runs 13 residues. In DNA form, the CDR3 reads TGTGCCAGCAGCATAGGGGAGGCCTACGAGCAGTACTTC. It translates to CASSIGEAYEQYF.

The chain uses TRBV2 and TRBJ2-7; TRBD1 agrees at 12 bases. In germline, CDR1 is SNHLY, CDR2 FYNNEI. Germline trimming cut 3 bases from V and 6 bases from J; bases unmatched to any gene: 12. The CDR3 totals 17 residues. The CDR3 reads CASSDQGPGQGAREQYF. CDR3 DNA: TGTGCCAGCAGTGATCAGGGGCCGGGACAGGGGGCGCGCGAGCAGTACTTC.

The chain carries TRBV30 and TRBJ2-6; D is perhaps TRBD1 (6 bases). The CDR3 is made up of 13 amino acids. Trimming removed 5 bases at V and 5 bases at J, with 10 bases between. Germline V lookup: CDR1 GTSNPN, CDR2 SVGIG (reference sequence). In nucleotides, the CDR3 is TGTGCCTGGGCAGGGGTGCGGGCCAACGTCCTGACTTTC. Its translation is CAWAGVRANVLTF.

This sequence joins TRBV15 and TRBJ2-1; D may be TRBD2 (5 bases). Trimming shortened V by 1 base and J by 11 bases, and 9 bases separated the two germline ends. CDR3 length: 12 residues. Germline CDR1 is LNHNV and CDR2 is YYDKDF (reference sequence). CDR3 sequence reads: CATSRVGRKQFF. In DNA form, the CDR3 reads TGTGCCACCAGCAGAGTAGGGAGAAAGCAGTTCTTC. Full variable domain (remainder filled in from reference TRBV15 and TRBJ2-1): DAMVIQNPRYQVTQFGKPVTLSCSQTLNHNVMYWYQQKSSQAPKLLFHYYDKDFNNEADTPDNFQSRRPNTSFCFLDIRSPGLGDTAMYLCATSRVGRKQFFGPGTRLTVL.

The chain is built from TRBV4-3 and TRBJ1-1; 9 bases line up with TRBD1. The junction had 7 bases not matched to a gene; V was cut back by 0 bases and J by 2 bases. The CDR3 is made up of 17 amino acids. Germline values: CDR1 LGHNA, CDR2 YSLEER. The CDR3 nucleotides are TGCGCCAGCAGCCAAGATTGGGGACAGGGAACAAACACTGAAGCTTTCTTT. Translating gives CASSQDWGQGTNTEAFF.

The V gene is TRBV6-5, the J gene TRBJ2-1; perhaps TRBD2 as D (5 bases). The CDR3 totals 16 residues. Trimming stripped 0 bases from V and 4 bases from J, with 13 bases between. The V gene's germline CDR1 is MNHEY and CDR2 SVGAGI. CDR3 bases: TGTGCCAGCAGTTACTCTCCGGGAAAGGGTTACAATGAGCAGTTCTTC. Protein: CASSYSPGKGYNEQFF.

The V and J genes are TRBV7-2 and TRBJ2-7; D is possibly TRBD2 (6 bases). V shed 5 bases and J shed 2 bases, with 13 bases lying between them. The CDR3 sequence is 14 residues long. The V gene's germline CDR1 is SGHTA and CDR2 FQGNSA. CDR3 coding DNA: TGTGCCAGCAGCCCCCGGCCGGGGGCCTACGAGCAGTACTTC. Translating it yields CASSPRPGAYEQYF. The complete variable domain, with remaining parts taken from reference TRBV7-2 and TRBJ2-7, reads GAGVSQSPSNKVTEKGKDVELRCDPISGHTALYWYRQSLGQGLEFLIYFQGNSAPDKSGLPSDRFSAERTGGSVSTLTIQRTQQEDSAVYLCASSPRPGAYEQYFGPGTRLTVT.

V and J are TRBV11-1 and TRBJ2-1, with D possibly matching TRBD2 (5 bases). V was trimmed by 5 bases and J by 5 bases, leaving 13 bases between them. The germline gives CDR1 SGHAT, CDR2 FQDESV (reference sequence). The CDR3 runs to 14 residues. The CDR3 region is CASSPRTANNEQFF. The CDR3 region has the DNA TGTGCCAGCAGCCCACGGACTGCGAACAATGAGCAGTTCTTC.

The rearrangement links TRBV19 to TRBJ1-2; TRBD1 matches at 11 bases. CDR1 is LNHDA, CDR2 SQIVND, per germline (reference sequence). V gave up 10 bases and J gave up 4 bases; unmatched junction bases: 5. This CDR3 contains 13 residues. The CDR3 sequence: CAIRTGGSYGYTF. The CDR3 DNA reads TGTGCCATCCGGACAGGGGGCAGCTATGGCTACACCTTC.

The J gene is TRBJ1-2, the V gene TRBV6-2 or TRBV6-3; D is uncertain. The CDR3 extends over 13 amino acids. V lost 3 bases and J lost 8, with 13 bases in between. The V gene's germline CDR1 is MNHEY and CDR2 SVGEGT. The CDR3 region is CASSYSEEQGYTF. CDR3 coding DNA: TGTGCCAGCAGTTATTCCGAAGAGCAAGGCTACACCTTC.

In nucleotides, the CDR3 is TGTGCCAGCAGTCCTTTCGGGACATTCTCCTACGAGCAGTACTTC. Its protein product is CASSPFGTFSYEQYF. This chain links TRBV27 with TRBJ2-7; the D gene is possibly TRBD1 (6 bases). Trimming shortened V by 5 bases and J by 0 bases, and 14 bases separated the two germline ends. CDR1 is MNHEY, CDR2 SMNVEV, per germline (reference sequence). The CDR3 is 15 residues long.

The chain combines TRBV4-3 with TRBJ2-3, with TRBD1 identical over 10 bases. J was trimmed by 4 bases and V by 4 bases; bases with no gene match: 5. Germline CDR1 LGHNA, CDR2 YSLEER. The CDR3 extends over 15 amino acids. For the CDR3, the DNA is TGCGCCAGCAGCCTAGACAGGGGGCGCGCAGATACGCAGTATTTT. Its translation: CASSLDRGRADTQYF.

The chain carries TRBV6-5 and TRBJ1-1, with D unclear. CDR1 MNHEY and CDR2 SVGAGI come from the germline V gene. The V gene lost 0 bases and the J gene lost 1 base, with 9 bases spanning the gap. This CDR3 has 15 residues. The CDR3 spells CASSYSRWRNTEAFF. CDR3 coding DNA: TGTGCCAGCAGTTACTCGAGGTGGCGGAACACTGAAGCTTTCTTT.

This chain joins TRBV5-1 and TRBJ1-2; a possible D gene is TRBD1 (6 bases). Trimming pared 1 base from V and 2 bases from J, leaving 9 bases between. Germline CDR1 SGHRS, CDR2 YFSETQ. This CDR3 is built from 14 residues. Here the CDR3 reads CASSLRTANYGYTF. Written as DNA, the CDR3 is TGCGCCAGCAGCTTGAGGACAGCCAACTATGGCTACACCTTC.

J is TRBJ2-7 and V is TRBV30, with D possibly being TRBD1 (5 bases). V lost 3 bases to trimming and J lost 9 bases, with 30 bases between them. The CDR3 extends over 17 amino acids. CDR1 and CDR2 (germline): GTSNPN, SVGIG (reference sequence). In DNA, the CDR3 is TGTGCCTGGAGCCTCTCCCGACAGTCCCTTTTCCCTATGGCGCAGTACTTC. Its translation is CAWSLSRQSLFPMAQYF.

CDR3 amino acids: CASSLGATTYNEQFF. The CDR3 DNA follows: TGTGCCAGCAGCTTAGGGGCCACCACATACAATGAGCAGTTCTTC. The chain uses TRBV11-3 and TRBJ2-1, with D uncertain. Per germline, CDR1 SGHNT and CDR2 YENEEA. Trimming removed 1 base at V and 4 bases at J, with 11 bases between. The CDR3 length is 15 residues.